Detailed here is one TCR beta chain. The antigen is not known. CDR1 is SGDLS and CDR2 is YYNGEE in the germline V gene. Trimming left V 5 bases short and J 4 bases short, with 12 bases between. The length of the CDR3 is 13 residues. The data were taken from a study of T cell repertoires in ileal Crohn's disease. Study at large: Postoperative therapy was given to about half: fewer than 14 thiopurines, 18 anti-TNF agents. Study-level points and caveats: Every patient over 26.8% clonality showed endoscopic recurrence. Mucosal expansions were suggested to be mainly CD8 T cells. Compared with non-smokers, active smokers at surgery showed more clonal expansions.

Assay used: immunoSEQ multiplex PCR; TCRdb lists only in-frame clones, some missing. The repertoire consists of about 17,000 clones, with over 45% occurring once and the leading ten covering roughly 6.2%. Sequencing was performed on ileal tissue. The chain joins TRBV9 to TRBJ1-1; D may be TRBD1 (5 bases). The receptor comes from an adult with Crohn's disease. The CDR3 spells CASSLVGGTEAFF. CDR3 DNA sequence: TGTGCCAGCAGTCTAGTGGGGGGCACTGAAGCTTTCTTT.